The subject of this entry is one T cell receptor beta chain. The target antigen is unknown. The sample comes from a study of cytomegalovirus exposure and HLA in healthy donors. Study-wide context: Out of fewer than 400 genotyped donors, about 80% belonged to the Caucasian-associated ancestry cluster.

V shed 8 bases and J shed 0 bases, with 13 bases lying between them. Per the germline V gene, CDR1 is MNHNS and CDR2 is SASEGT. The CDR3 extends over 14 amino acids. Findings of the study overall: TCR beta V- and J-gene trimming, according to a later analysis, was linked to a missense DCLRE1C variant.

Vbeta (60) and Jbeta (13) primers were used in the PCR. Method: immunoSEQ multiplex PCR; TCRdb's copy keeps in-frame clones and lacks some. The top ten clones hold 13% of a sample with about 110,000 clones, 76% of them seen once. Material for sequencing was PBMCs. The clonotype originates from a man aged 30 to 45 in good health and CMV-seropositive. J is TRBJ1-1 and V is TRBV6-1, with D perhaps matching TRBD1 (6 bases). CDR3 protein: CASLWTEMNTEAFF. The CDR3 region has the DNA TGTGCCAGCCTCTGGACAGAGATGAACACTGAAGCTTTCTTT.